This T cell receptor beta chain came from a study of neurological immune-mediated disorders. Study results and caveats: Subjects shared no identical expanded-clone CDR3 amino acid sequences, suggesting private TCR-beta repertoires in all groups.

This CDR3 comprises 15 residues. After removal of 0 bases from V and 5 bases from J, the junction contained 4 bases not matched to a gene. The germline CDR1 and CDR2 sequences are SGHTA and FQGNSA. Via MiXCR, TCRdb re-called the 5' RACE reads, giving one row per CDR3 protein. Of about 53,000 distinct CDR3 sequences listed, roughly 3.2% were seen once; the top ten hold about 3%. This clonotype was recorded at least ten times. As yet, its antigen is unknown. The sequence derives from a woman between 25 and 40 years old with multiple sclerosis. What was sequenced was PBMCs. V gene TRBV7-2 combines with J gene TRBJ2-7; 10 bases fit TRBD1. CDR3 sequence reads: CASSLAPGQGDEQYF. The CDR3 DNA is TGTGCCAGCAGCTTAGCGCCAGGACAGGGGGACGAGCAGTACTTC.